This T cell receptor beta chain was profiled in a study of CD8 T cells in Susac syndrome. Study-wide results and caveats: The study conceded that its TCR sequencing and HLA analysis involved relatively few individuals.

About this clonotype itself: Antigen specificity is unknown.

The CDR3 contains 13 residues. In germline, CDR1 is MNHEY, CDR2 SVGEGT. V gave up 6 bases and J gave up 9 bases; unmatched junction bases: 5. Random hexamers were used to reverse transcribe the RNA input (about 0.45 to 1 ug). By means of immunoSEQ multiplex PCR, TCR beta CDR3 spanning 54 Vbeta and 13 Jbeta underwent amplification. TCRdb processed the immunoSEQ multiplex PCR reads anew with MiXCR; each CDR3 protein has one entry. The sample consists of 150,000 or so distinct CDR3 sequences, over 85% of them appearing once. CD8+ and CD4+ T cells taken from blood had their TCR beta sequenced. Negative magnetic isolation gave CD8+ and CD4+ cells; FACS enriched CD8+ TEMRA.

The chain carries TRBV6-2 or TRBV6-3 and TRBJ2-1; 10 positions match TRBD2. Sequenced input: CD4+ T cells from PBMCs. The source of this sequence is a human donor in good health. CDR3 sequence reads: CASRSGGAGEQFF. In DNA, the CDR3 is TGTGCCAGCAGAAGCGGGGGGGCTGGTGAGCAGTTCTTC.